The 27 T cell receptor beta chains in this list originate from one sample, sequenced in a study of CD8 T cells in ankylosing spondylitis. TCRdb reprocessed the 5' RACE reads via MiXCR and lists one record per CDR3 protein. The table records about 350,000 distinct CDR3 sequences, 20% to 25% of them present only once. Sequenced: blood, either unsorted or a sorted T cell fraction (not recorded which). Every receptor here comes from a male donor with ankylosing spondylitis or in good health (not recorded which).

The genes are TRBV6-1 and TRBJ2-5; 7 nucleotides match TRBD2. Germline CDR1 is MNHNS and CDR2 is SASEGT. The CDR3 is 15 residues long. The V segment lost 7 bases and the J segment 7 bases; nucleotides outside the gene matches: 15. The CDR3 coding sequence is TGTGCCAGCAACCCCTGGGGGGGGATTCGGGGGACCCAGTACTTC. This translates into CASNPWGGIRGTQYF.

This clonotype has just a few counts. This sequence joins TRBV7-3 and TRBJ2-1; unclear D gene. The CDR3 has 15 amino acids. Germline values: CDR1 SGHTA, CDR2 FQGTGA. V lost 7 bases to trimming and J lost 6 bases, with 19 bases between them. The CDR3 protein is CASNYEPLGSNEQFF. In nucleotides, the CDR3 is TGTGCCAGCAACTATGAACCCCTTGGGTCCAATGAGCAGTTCTTC.

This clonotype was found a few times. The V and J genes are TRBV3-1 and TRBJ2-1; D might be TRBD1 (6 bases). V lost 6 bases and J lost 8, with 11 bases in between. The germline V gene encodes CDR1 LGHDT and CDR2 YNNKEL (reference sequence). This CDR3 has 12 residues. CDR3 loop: CASRRRGDEQFF. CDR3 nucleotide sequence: TGTGCCAGCAGACGCAGGGGCGATGAGCAGTTCTTC.

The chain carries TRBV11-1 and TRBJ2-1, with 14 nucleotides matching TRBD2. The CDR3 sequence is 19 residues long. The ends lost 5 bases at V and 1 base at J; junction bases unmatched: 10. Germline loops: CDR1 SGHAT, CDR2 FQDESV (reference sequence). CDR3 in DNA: TGTGCCAGCAGCATCGCCGGGACTAGCGGGGGTTTATCCTACAATGAGCAGTTCTTC. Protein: CASSIAGTSGGLSYNEQFF.

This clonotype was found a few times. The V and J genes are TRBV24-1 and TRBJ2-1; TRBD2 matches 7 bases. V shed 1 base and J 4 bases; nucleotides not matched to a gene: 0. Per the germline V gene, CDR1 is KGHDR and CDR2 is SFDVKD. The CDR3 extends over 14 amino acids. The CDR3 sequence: CATSDLAGYNEQFF. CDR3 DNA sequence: TGTGCCACCAGTGATTTAGCGGGGTACAATGAGCAGTTCTTC.

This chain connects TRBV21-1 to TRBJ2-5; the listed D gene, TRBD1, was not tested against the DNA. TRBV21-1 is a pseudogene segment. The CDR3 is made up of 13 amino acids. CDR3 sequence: CASSKGTQETQYF. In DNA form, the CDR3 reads TGTGCCAGCAGCAAAGGGACACAAGAGACCCAGTACTTC.

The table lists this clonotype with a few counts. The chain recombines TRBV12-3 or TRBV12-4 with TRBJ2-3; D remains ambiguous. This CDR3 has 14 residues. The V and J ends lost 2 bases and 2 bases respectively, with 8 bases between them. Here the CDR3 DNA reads TGTGCCAGCAGTTTACCGGGTTACACAGATACGCAGTATTTT. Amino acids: CASSLPGYTDTQYF.

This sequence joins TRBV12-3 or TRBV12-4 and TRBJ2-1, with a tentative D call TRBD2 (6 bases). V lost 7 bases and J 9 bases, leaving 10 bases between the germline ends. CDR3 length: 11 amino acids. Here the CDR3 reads CASTPGGEQFF. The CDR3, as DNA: TGTGCCAGCACCCCCGGGGGTGAGCAGTTCTTC.

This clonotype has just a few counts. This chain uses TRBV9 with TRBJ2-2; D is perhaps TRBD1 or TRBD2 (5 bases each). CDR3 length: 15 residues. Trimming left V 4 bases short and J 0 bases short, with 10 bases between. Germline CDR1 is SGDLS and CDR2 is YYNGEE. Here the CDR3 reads CASSSGLANTGELFF. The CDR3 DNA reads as TGTGCCAGCAGCTCGGGGCTAGCGAACACCGGGGAGCTGTTTTTT.

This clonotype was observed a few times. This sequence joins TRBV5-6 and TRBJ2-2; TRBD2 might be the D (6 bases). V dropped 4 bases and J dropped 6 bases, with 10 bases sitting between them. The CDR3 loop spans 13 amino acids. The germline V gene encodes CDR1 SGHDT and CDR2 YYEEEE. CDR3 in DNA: TGTGCCAGCAGCACGACTAGTGCCGGGGAGCTGTTTTTT. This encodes CASSTTSAGELFF.

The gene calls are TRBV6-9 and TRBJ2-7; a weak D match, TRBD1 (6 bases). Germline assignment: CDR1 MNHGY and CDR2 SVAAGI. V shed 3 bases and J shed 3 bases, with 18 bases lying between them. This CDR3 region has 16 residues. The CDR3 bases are TGTGCCAGCAGTTACCACACAGGGATGTGGGACTACGAGCAGTACTTC. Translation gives CASSYHTGMWDYEQYF.

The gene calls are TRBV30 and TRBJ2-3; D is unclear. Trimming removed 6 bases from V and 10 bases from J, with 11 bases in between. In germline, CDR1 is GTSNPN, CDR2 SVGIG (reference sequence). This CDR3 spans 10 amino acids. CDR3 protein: CACWKGAQYF. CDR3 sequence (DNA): TGTGCCTGTTGGAAGGGCGCGCAGTATTTT.

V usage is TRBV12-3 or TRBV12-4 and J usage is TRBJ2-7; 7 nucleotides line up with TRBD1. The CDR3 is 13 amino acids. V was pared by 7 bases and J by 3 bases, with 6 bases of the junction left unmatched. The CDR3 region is CASTQGQNYEQYF. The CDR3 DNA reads TGTGCCAGCACACAGGGACAGAACTACGAGCAGTACTTC.

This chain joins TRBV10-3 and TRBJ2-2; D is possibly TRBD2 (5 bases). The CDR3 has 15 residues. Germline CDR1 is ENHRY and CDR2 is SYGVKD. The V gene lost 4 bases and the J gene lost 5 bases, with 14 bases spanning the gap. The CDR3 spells CAISGSLGWTGELFF. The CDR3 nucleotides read TGTGCCATCAGTGGATCACTAGGGTGGACCGGGGAGCTGTTTTTT.

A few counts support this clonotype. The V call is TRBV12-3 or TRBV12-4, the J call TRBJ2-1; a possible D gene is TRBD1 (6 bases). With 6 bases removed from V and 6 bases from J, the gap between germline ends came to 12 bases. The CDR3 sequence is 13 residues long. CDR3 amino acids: CASSGTPINEQFF. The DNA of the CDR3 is TGTGCCAGCAGCGGGACACCCATCAATGAGCAGTTCTTC.

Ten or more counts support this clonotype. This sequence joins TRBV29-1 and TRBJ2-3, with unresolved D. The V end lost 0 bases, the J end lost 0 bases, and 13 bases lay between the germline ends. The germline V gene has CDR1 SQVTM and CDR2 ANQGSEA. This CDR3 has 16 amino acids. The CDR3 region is CSVEDSVALSTDTQYF. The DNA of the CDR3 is TGCAGCGTTGAAGATTCCGTGGCCCTCAGCACAGATACGCAGTATTTT.

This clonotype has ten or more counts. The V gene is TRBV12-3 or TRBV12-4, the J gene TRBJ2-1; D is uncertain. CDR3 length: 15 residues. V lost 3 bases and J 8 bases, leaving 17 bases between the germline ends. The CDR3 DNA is TGTGCCAGCAGTTTGGAGCCCGCGATAGGCGATGAGCAGTTCTTC. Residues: CASSLEPAIGDEQFF.

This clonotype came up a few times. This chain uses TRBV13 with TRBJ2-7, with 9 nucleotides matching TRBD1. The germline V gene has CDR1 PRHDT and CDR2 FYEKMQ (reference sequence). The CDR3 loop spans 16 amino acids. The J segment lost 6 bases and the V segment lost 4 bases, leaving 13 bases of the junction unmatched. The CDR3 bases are TGTGCCAGCAGCTCGACAGGAGGGACAGGGTCGTCCGAGCAGTACTTC. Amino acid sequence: CASSSTGGTGSSEQYF.

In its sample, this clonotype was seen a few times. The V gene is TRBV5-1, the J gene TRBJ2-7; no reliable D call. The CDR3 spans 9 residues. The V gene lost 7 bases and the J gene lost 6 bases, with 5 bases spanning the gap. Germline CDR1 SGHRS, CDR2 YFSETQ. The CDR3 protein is CASRTEQYF. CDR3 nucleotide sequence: TGCGCCAGCCGAACCGAGCAGTACTTC.

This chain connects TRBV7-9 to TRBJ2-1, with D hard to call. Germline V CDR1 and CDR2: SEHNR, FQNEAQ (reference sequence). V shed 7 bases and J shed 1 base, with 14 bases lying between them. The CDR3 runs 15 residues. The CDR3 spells CASTIDRVSYNEQFF. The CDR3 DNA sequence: TGTGCCAGCACCATCGATAGGGTGTCCTACAATGAGCAGTTCTTC.

In nucleotides, the CDR3 is TGTGCCAGCAGCCAGGATCTCAGGGGGCGAAGGCTCTACGAGCAGTACTTC. Its protein is CASSQDLRGRRLYEQYF. The rearrangement links TRBV3-1 to TRBJ2-7; TRBD1 aligns across 8 bases. The J segment lost 3 bases and the V segment lost 3 bases, leaving 13 bases of the junction unmatched. The CDR3 sequence is 17 residues long. CDR1 and CDR2 (germline): LGHDT, YNNKEL (reference sequence).

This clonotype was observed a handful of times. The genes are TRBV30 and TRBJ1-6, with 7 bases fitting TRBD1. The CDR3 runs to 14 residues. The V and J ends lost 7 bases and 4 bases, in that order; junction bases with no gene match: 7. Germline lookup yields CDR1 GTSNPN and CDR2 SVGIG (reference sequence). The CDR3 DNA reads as TGTGCCTTTGACAGGGAAAAATATAATTCACCCCTCCACTTT. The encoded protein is CAFDREKYNSPLHF.

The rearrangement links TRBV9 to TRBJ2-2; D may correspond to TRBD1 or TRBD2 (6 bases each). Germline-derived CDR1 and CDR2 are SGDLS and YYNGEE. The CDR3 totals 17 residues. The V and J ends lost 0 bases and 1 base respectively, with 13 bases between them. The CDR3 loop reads CASSVGGAHLNTGELFF. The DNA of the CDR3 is TGTGCCAGCAGCGTAGGGGGGGCCCACCTGAACACCGGGGAGCTGTTTTTT.

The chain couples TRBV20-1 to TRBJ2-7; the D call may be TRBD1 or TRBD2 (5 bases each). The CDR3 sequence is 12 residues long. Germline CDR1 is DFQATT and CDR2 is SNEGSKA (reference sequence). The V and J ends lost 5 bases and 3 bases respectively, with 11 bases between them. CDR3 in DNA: TGCAGTGCTCCGTCAGGGAGCTACGAGCAGTACTTC. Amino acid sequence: CSAPSGSYEQYF.

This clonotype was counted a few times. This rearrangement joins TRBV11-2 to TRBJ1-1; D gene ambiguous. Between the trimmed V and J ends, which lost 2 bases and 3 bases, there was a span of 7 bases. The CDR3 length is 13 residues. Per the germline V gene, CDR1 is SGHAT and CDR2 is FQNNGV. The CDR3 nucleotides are TGTGCCAGCAGCTTATCGGGTTACACTGAAGCTTTCTTT. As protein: CASSLSGYTEAFF.

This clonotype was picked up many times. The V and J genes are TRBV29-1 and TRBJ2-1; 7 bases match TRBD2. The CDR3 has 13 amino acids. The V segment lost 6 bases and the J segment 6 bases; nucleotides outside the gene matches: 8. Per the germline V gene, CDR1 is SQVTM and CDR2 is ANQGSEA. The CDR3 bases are TGCAGCGTGCCGCGGGGGAATGGCAATGAGCAGTTCTTC. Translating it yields CSVPRGNGNEQFF.

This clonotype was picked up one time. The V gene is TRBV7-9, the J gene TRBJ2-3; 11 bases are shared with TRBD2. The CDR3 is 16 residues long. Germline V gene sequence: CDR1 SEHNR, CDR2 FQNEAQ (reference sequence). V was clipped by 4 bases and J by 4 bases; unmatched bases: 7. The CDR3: CASSSLAGGRSDTQYF. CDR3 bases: TGTGCCAGCAGCTCTCTAGCGGGGGGAAGGTCAGATACGCAGTATTTT.